This T cell receptor beta chain was retrieved from a study of metastatic and nonmetastatic thyroid tumors. Across the whole study: Comparison of repertoires was carried out across blood and tumor or nodule tissue from malignant and benign thyroid patients.

Thyroid surgery was performed in patients who had received no treatment beforehand. The CDR3 has 10 amino acids. Germline V lookup: CDR1 MRHNA, CDR2 SNTAGT. The V end was cut by 10 bases, the J end by 12 bases, with 13 bases between. TCRdb re-processed the PCR reads through MiXCR. The table records 30,000 to 45,000 clones, roughly 28% of them present only once. The chain employs TRBV6-4 and TRBJ2-1, with D possibly TRBD2 on 6 matching bases. Source material: blood. This receptor was identified in a male donor with papillary thyroid cancer or a benign thyroid nodule (not recorded which). Some clones in this sample may be carry-over from other donors' samples. The CDR3 DNA sequence: TGTGCCATTCGGCGGGGCGGGCAGTTCTTC. It encodes CAIRRGGQFF.